The entry that follows covers one T cell receptor beta chain sequence. Its antigen is unknown. Genomic DNA acted as the template from which TCR beta VDJ combination and CDR3 sequence profiling were carried out. TCRdb re-called the reads through MiXCR, storing one row per CDR3 protein. The table shows 160,000 or so distinct CDR3 sequences, with around 75% occurring only once. This entry belongs to a study of CD8+CD57+ T cells in acquired aplastic anemia. Turning to the study itself: Quantities of DNA derived from sorted CD4+ and CD8+ cells averaged 3.2 ug.

Sequencing involved patients with CD8+CD57+ cell expansion previously shown by flow cytometry. The study sampled blood from patients who had received no therapy. Findings and caveats of the study: Patients and controls were found to share some 30 CD8+ CDR3 sequences.

CDR1 is SNHLY, CDR2 FYNNEI, per germline. V lost 9 bases and J lost 5; bases outside the gene matches: 9. The CDR3 runs 14 residues. The clonotype originates from a human donor with aplastic anemia. The sample taken for sequencing was sorted CD4+, CD8+, or CD8+CD57+ T cells (not recorded which) from PBMCs. The chain carries TRBV2 and TRBJ2-3; 9 bases are a match to TRBD2. The CDR3 here is CASAGGRGGDTQYF. CDR3 DNA: TGTGCCAGTGCTGGCGGGAGGGGGGGAGATACGCAGTATTTT.